This TCR beta chain stems from a study of neurological immune-mediated disorders. Findings and limits, study-wide: Expanded clones shared no CDR3 amino acid sequences across subjects, suggesting private repertoires in all groups. Multiple sclerosis patients had less TCR clonal expansion than even healthy controls, unlike HTLV-1-associated myelopathy.

Sequencing runs each generated in excess of 160 million TCR-beta sequences derived from 15-18 subjects. TCRdb reanalysed the 5' RACE reads using MiXCR and keeps one entry per CDR3 protein. The sample records tens of thousands of distinct CDR3 sequences, under 30% being singletons. Time point specified: technical triplicate 2. This clonotype showed up many times. Its antigen is undetermined. Trimming removed 2 bases from V and 3 bases from J; junction bases left unmatched: 0. Germline CDR1 is MDHEN and CDR2 is SYDVKM. This CDR3 contains 13 residues. The rearrangement links TRBV28 to TRBJ2-7, with TRBD1 matching over 8 bases. Sequenced input: PBMCs. The sequence derives from a man aged 55 to 70 with HTLV-1-associated myelopathy (HAM/TSP). The CDR3 DNA follows: TGTGCCAGCAGTTTAACAGGGGGCTACGAGCAGTACTTC. Translation gives CASSLTGGYEQYF. Drawing the rest from reference TRBV28 and TRBJ2-7, the complete variable domain is DVKVTQSSRYLVKRTGEKVFLECVQDMDHENMFWYRQDPGLGLRLIYFSYDVKMKEKGDIPEGYSVSREKKERFSLILESASTNQTSMYLCASSLTGGYEQYFGPGTRLTVT.